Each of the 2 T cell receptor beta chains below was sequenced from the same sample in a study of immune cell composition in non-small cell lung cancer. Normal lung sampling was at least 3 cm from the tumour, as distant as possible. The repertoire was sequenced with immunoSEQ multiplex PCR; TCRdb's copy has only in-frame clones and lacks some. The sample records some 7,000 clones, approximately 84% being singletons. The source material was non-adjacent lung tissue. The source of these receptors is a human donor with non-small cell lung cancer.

The CDR3 here is CASNPWSSYNEQFF. DNA of the CDR3: TGTGCCAGCAACCCCTGGAGCTCCTACAATGAGCAGTTCTTC. The V call is TRBV5-6, the J call TRBJ2-1; D is undetermined. Germline values: CDR1 SGHDT, CDR2 YYEEEE. The CDR3 is 14 residues long. The V and J ends lost 6 bases and 0 bases respectively, with 10 bases between them.

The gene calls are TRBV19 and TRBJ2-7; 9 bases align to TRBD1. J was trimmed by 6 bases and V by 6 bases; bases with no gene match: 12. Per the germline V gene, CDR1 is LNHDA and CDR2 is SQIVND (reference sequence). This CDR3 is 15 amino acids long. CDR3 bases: TGTGCCAGTAGGCAGACCGGGACAGGGTTGTCCGAGCAGTACTTC. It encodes CASRQTGTGLSEQYF.